Listed below are T cell receptor beta chains from one sample, sequenced in a study of glioma-infiltrating T cells after dendritic cell vaccination. Repertoires were generated with immunoSEQ multiplex PCR, while TCRdb's copy carries only in-frame clones and drops some. The sample has approximately 100,000 clones, about four fifths seen once. The sample in question was blood, obtained before dendritic cell vaccination. All receptors derive from a human donor with glioblastoma. Both conserved end residues are part of each CDR3. A D gene is named only where the DNA matches it firmly. The size of a clone is reported for some rows only, either as once, few or many, or as a class for expanded clones.

>TRBD2|.|TRBJ2-1|TRBV7-3
CASSLQTSAKWYNEQFF
TGTGCCAGCAGCCTCCAGACTAGCGCAAAATGGTACAATGAGCAGTTCTTC
>.|.|TRBJ2-7|TRBV9
CASSVAQGAPYEQYF
TGTGCCAGCAGCGTAGCCCAAGGGGCCCCCTACGAGCAGTACTTC
>TRBD2|.|TRBJ2-1|TRBV29-1
CSVVASGKENEQFF
TGCAGCGTTGTGGCTAGCGGGAAGGAGAATGAGCAGTTCTTC
>.|.|TRBJ1-5|TRBV18
CASSGRDGSNQPQHF
TGTGCCAGCTCCGGGAGGGACGGTAGCAATCAGCCCCAGCATTTT
>TRBD2|.|TRBJ2-5|TRBV11-2
CASSLGLLAGIQETQYF
TGTGCCAGCAGCTTAGGGTTACTAGCGGGAATTCAAGAGACCCAGTACTTC
>.|.|TRBJ2-7|TRBV28
CASRRQEDLLSYEQYF
TGTGCCAGCAGGCGACAGGAAGACCTTCTCTCCTACGAGCAGTACTTC
>.|.|TRBJ1-5|TRBV18
CASSPGQHNQPQHF
TGTGCCAGCTCACCAGGACAGCACAATCAGCCCCAGCATTTT
>.|.|TRBJ2-7|TRBV5-4
CASSPPPLGRGYEQYF
TGTGCCAGCAGCCCCCCACCCCTGGGGCGGGGCTACGAGCAGTACTTC
>.|.|TRBJ2-5|TRBV29-1
CSVGGTLGTQYF
TGCAGCGTTGGAGGTACCCTGGGGACCCAGTACTTC
>TRBD1|few|TRBJ1-1|TRBV6-6
CASSQIGDRRTEAFF
TGTGCCAGCAGCCAGATTGGGGACAGGCGGACTGAAGCTTTCTTT
>.|.|TRBJ1-1|TRBV27
CASSSWGPPAEAFF
TGTGCCAGCAGTTCGTGGGGCCCCCCCGCTGAAGCTTTCTTT
>.|.|TRBJ1-4|TRBV15
CATSSSRLANEKLFF
TGTGCCACCTCCTCTTCGAGGCTGGCTAATGAAAAACTGTTTTTT
>TRBD2|.|TRBJ2-3|TRBV6-5
CASRLAGANTDTQYF
TGTGCCAGTCGCCTAGCGGGGGCAAACACAGATACGCAGTATTTT
>TRBD1|.|TRBJ1-1|TRBV19
CASSGRTGVSMNTEAFF
TGTGCCAGTAGTGGTCGGACAGGGGTATCCATGAACACTGAAGCTTTCTTT
>.|.|TRBJ2-2|TRBV5-4
CASSSESQTGELFF
TGTGCCAGCAGTAGCGAGAGTCAAACCGGGGAGCTGTTTTTT
>TRBD1|.|TRBJ1-1|TRBV7-6
CASSSGGTGDTEAFF
TGTGCCAGCAGCTCCGGCGGGACAGGGGACACTGAAGCTTTCTTT
>TRBD1|.|TRBJ1-1|TRBV19
CASSMGQARNTEAFF
TGTGCCAGTAGTATGGGACAGGCCCGGAACACTGAAGCTTTCTTT
>.|.|TRBJ2-3|TRBV4-1
CASSQDRVNTDTQYF
TGCGCCAGCAGCCAAGATCGGGTAAACACAGATACGCAGTATTTT
>TRBD2|.|TRBJ2-2|TRBV7-8
CASSFSGGDTGELFF
TGTGCCAGCAGCTTTAGCGGGGGGGACACCGGGGAGCTGTTTTTT
>.|.|TRBJ2-3|TRBV28
CASTFATPDTQYF
TGTGCCAGCACCTTCGCTACCCCAGATACGCAGTATTTT
>TRBD1|once|TRBJ2-3|TRBV9
CASSPQGARGTDTQYF
TGTGCCAGCAGCCCACAGGGGGCACGAGGCACAGATACGCAGTATTTT
>TRBD1|.|TRBJ2-7|TRBV6-1
CASSGTVGLYEQYF
TGTGCCAGCAGCGGGACAGTCGGCCTTTACGAGCAGTACTTC
>TRBD2|once|TRBJ2-1|TRBV9
CASTREGDALYNEQFF
TGTGCCAGCACCCGGGAGGGGGATGCGCTATACAATGAGCAGTTCTTC
>TRBD1|.|TRBJ1-2|TRBV11-2
CASSLSEGQGYGYTF
TGTGCCAGCAGCCTAAGTGAGGGACAGGGCTATGGCTACACCTTC
>TRBD2|.|TRBJ2-3|TRBV7-9
CASSREGDTQYF
TGTGCCAGCAGCAGGGAGGGGGATACGCAGTATTTT
>.|.|TRBJ2-7|TRBV10-3
CAALGAATPGEQYF
TGTGCCGCCCTTGGAGCAGCTACCCCTGGGGAGCAGTACTTC
>.|.|TRBJ2-7|TRBV12-2
CASRPTPSRPSGQVGPWGYEQYF
TGTGCAAGTCGCCCCACACCCAGCCGCCCTTCGGGACAGGTTGGGCCCTGGGGCTACGAGCAGTACTTC
>TRBD1|few|TRBJ1-5|TRBV5-4
CASSLQTGGVNQPQHF
TGTGCCAGCAGCTTACAAACAGGGGGCGTAAATCAGCCCCAGCATTTT
>TRBD1|few|TRBJ1-2|TRBV28
CASSSQGVGYGYTF
TGTGCCAGCAGTTCCCAGGGGGTTGGCTATGGCTACACCTTC
>.|.|TRBJ1-1|TRBV12-5
CASGLVLSEAFF
TGTGCTAGTGGTTTGGTACTTAGTGAAGCTTTCTTT
>.|.|TRBJ1-6|TRBV19
CASSIQISGNSPLHF
TGTGCCAGTAGTATTCAGATCTCTGGTAATTCACCCCTCCACTTT
>.|.|TRBJ2-7|TRBV6-1
CASSEGLSRYEQYF
TGTGCCAGCAGTGAAGGTTTAAGCCGCTACGAGCAGTACTTC
>TRBD1|.|TRBJ2-5|TRBV5-1
CASSPLPGQGGETQYF
TGCGCCAGCAGCCCCCTACCCGGACAGGGGGGAGAGACCCAGTACTTC
>TRBD1|.|TRBJ1-5|TRBV9
CASSVEGADQPQHF
TGTGCCAGCAGCGTAGAGGGGGCCGATCAGCCCCAGCATTTT
>.|.|TRBJ2-3|TRBV5-1
CASSLPRDTTTDTQYF
TGCGCCAGCAGCTTACCTCGGGATACTACCACAGATACGCAGTATTTT
>.|.|TRBJ1-1|TRBV19
CASSGGGKAFF
TGTGCCAGTAGTGGCGGGGGGAAAGCTTTCTTT
>.|.|TRBJ2-7|TRBV6-5
CASSPPGLSYEQYF
TGTGCCAGCAGCCCGCCGGGACTTTCCTACGAGCAGTACTTC
>TRBD1|.|TRBJ2-6|TRBV10-1
CASSEMTGETGANVLTF
TGCGCCAGCAGTGAGATGACAGGGGAAACAGGGGCCAACGTCCTGACTTTC
>.|once|TRBJ2-1|TRBV7-8
CASSSRVVGGEQFF
TGTGCCAGCAGCTCCAGAGTGGTAGGGGGTGAGCAGTTCTTC
>.|.|TRBJ1-2|TRBV5-4
CASSLDWGERYTF
TGTGCCAGCAGCTTGGACTGGGGGGAGCGCTACACCTTC
>.|.|TRBJ1-1|TRBV5-4
CASSLAGVPAGTEAFF
TGTGCCAGCAGCTTGGCGGGAGTTCCAGCAGGGACTGAAGCTTTCTTT
>TRBD2|.|TRBJ2-1|TRBV19
CASSTGRGGFNEQFF
TGTGCCAGTTCTACCGGGCGGGGGGGCTTTAATGAGCAGTTCTTC
>.|.|TRBJ2-3|TRBV7-3
CASSLIGDTQYF
TGTGCCAGCAGCTTAATCGGAGATACGCAGTATTTT
>.|.|TRBJ1-2|TRBV6-4
CASSDTGRGYTF
TGTGCCAGCAGTGACACGGGAAGAGGCTACACCTTC
>.|once|TRBJ1-2|TRBV18
CASSQGDGYTF
TGTGCCAGCTCACAGGGGGATGGCTACACCTTC
>TRBD1|.|TRBJ1-2|TRBV28
CASSPQGGYGYTF
TGTGCCAGCAGTCCACAGGGGGGCTATGGCTACACCTTC
>.|.|TRBJ2-5|TRBV18
CASSPRTRGETQYF
TGTGCCAGCTCACCTCGAACTAGGGGGGAGACCCAGTACTTC
>TRBD2|.|TRBJ2-1|TRBV7-8
CASSVRARLAGTNNEQFF
TGTGCCAGCAGCGTCCGTGCCCGACTAGCGGGGACAAACAATGAGCAGTTCTTC
>.|.|TRBJ1-5|TRBV2
CASTRDRIGGQPQHF
TGTGCCAGCACTAGAGATAGAATCGGTGGTCAGCCCCAGCATTTT
>TRBD2|.|TRBJ2-2|TRBV30
CAWTGLNTGELFF
TGTGCCTGGACGGGACTAAACACCGGGGAGCTGTTTTTT
>.|once|TRBJ2-1|TRBV7-9
CASSLETVTEQFF
TGTGCCAGCAGCTTAGAGACAGTAACTGAGCAGTTCTTC
>TRBD2|.|TRBJ2-7|TRBV27
CASSLFASGERYF
TGTGCCAGCAGTTTATTCGCTAGCGGCGAGAGGTACTTC
>.|.|TRBJ1-1|TRBV18
CASSLQGLMNTEAFF
TGTGCCAGCTCACTCCAGGGACTGATGAACACTGAAGCTTTCTTT
>TRBD1|.|TRBJ2-5|TRBV19
CASSIEPPGQVFIETQYF
TGTGCCAGTAGTATCGAACCGCCGGGACAGGTTTTTATAGAGACCCAGTACTTC
>TRBD1|.|TRBJ2-7|TRBV9
CASSAGTGSPGEQYF
TGTGCCAGCAGCGCCGGGACAGGGTCTCCGGGCGAGCAGTACTTC
>.|.|TRBJ1-1|TRBV18
CASSPPQGTEAFF
TGTGCCAGCTCACCACCTCAGGGTACTGAAGCTTTCTTT
>TRBD1|.|TRBJ1-1|TRBV7-8
CASTLAGGKNTEAFF
TGTGCCAGCACCCTTGCAGGGGGAAAGAACACTGAAGCTTTCTTT
>TRBD1|.|TRBJ2-7|TRBV6-5
CASRGTGGYLEQYF
TGTGCCAGCAGAGGGACAGGGGGCTACCTCGAGCAGTACTTC
>.|few|TRBJ1-2|TRBV2
CASSQGIDGYTF
TGTGCCAGCAGCCAGGGGATTGATGGCTACACCTTC
>TRBD2|.|TRBJ2-5|TRBV7-3
CASSLGLGETQYF
TGTGCCAGCAGCTTGGGACTAGGGGAGACCCAGTACTTC